Following are 13 T cell receptor beta chains from one sample sequenced in a study of blood T cell repertoires in COVID-19 (TCRdb year 2020). Library preparation used the immunoSEQ multiplex PCR assay. TCRdb holds this immuneACCESS table with in-frame rearrangements only. Some clones are missing; in checked studies, unresolved V genes explain under half, and the rest has no known cause. Counted in this sample were about 23,000 clones; over 85% of them appeared once. About 5.7% of the sample lies in the top ten. The source material was peripheral blood. These receptors came from a woman older than 75 with active COVID-19.

This clone was detected only once. The V gene is TRBV7-2, the J gene TRBJ2-3; a possible D gene is TRBD2 (6 bases). V dropped 3 bases and J dropped 0 bases, with 13 bases sitting between them. Per germline, CDR1 SGHTA and CDR2 FQGNSA. The CDR3 has 16 amino acids. CDR3: CASSFPAGRSTDTQYF. As DNA, the CDR3 is TGTGCCAGCAGCTTCCCGGCGGGGAGGAGCACAGATACGCAGTATTTT.

The chain has TRBV5-1 and TRBJ2-5; TRBD2 is a possible D gene (7 bases). The CDR3 loop spans 15 amino acids. Germline V CDR1 and CDR2: SGHRS, YFSETQ. Trimming shortened V by 1 base and J by 3 bases, and 13 bases separated the two germline ends. The CDR3 DNA follows: TGCGCCAGCAGCTTGCGGGGGGCATTAGAAGAGACCCAGTACTTC. Amino acids: CASSLRGALEETQYF.

This clone was seen once. The rearrangement uses TRBV6-5 and TRBJ1-2; 7 positions match TRBD1. This CDR3 has 14 residues. J gave up 3 bases and V 7 bases, and 8 bases lay outside the gene matches. Germline CDR1 and CDR2: MNHEY and SVGAGI. CDR3 residues: CASKTGITYYGYTF. The CDR3 DNA reads TGTGCCAGCAAGACAGGGATCACTTACTATGGCTACACCTTC.

This chain uses TRBV6-2 or TRBV6-3 with TRBJ1-2, with 7 bases aligning to TRBD1. V trimming: 0 bases; J trimming: 4 bases; junction bases outside the gene matches: 11. This CDR3 is 17 amino acids long. CDR1 and CDR2 (germline): MNHEY, SVGEGT. CDR3 in DNA: TGTGCCAGCAGTTACTCGGTACAGGGGACCAATCTCTATGGCTACACCTTC. Protein: CASSYSVQGTNLYGYTF.

The J gene is TRBJ1-4, the V gene TRBV18; 7 bases are a match to TRBD1. CDR3 length equals 14 residues. Germline V CDR1 and CDR2: KGHSH, LQKENI. The V and J ends lost 6 bases and 4 bases, in that order; junction bases with no gene match: 5. CDR3 region: CASSLGTDNEKLFF. The DNA for the CDR3 is TGTGCCAGCTCCTTGGGGACAGATAATGAAAAACTGTTTTTT.

This chain uses TRBV6-5 with TRBJ1-4; 8 bases fit TRBD1. The junction had 8 bases not matched to a gene; V was cut back by 6 bases and J by 8 bases. This CDR3 spans 14 amino acids. Germline V gene lookup returns CDR1 MNHEY and CDR2 SVGAGI. The CDR3 region is CASRLQGVGEKLFF. The DNA for the CDR3 is TGTGCCAGCAGGCTACAGGGGGTGGGGGAAAAACTGTTTTTT.

The V call is TRBV6-2 or TRBV6-3, the J call TRBJ2-1, with 10 bases lining up with TRBD1. In germline, CDR1 is MNHEY, CDR2 SVGEGT. J lost 0 bases, V lost 2 bases, and 13 bases had no gene match. The CDR3 length is 20 residues. The CDR3 DNA follows: TGTGCCAGCAGTTACCCCGGGACAGGGGAAGGGGTGAGCTCCTACAATGAGCAGTTCTTC. It translates to CASSYPGTGEGVSSYNEQFF.

There are a few counts of this clone. This chain links TRBV29-1 with TRBJ2-7; 7 bases align to TRBD1. Germline V CDR1 and CDR2: SQVTM, ANQGSEA. The J segment lost 5 bases and the V segment lost 7 bases, leaving 8 bases of the junction unmatched. This CDR3 is built from 12 residues. The CDR3 is CSGQGWENEQYF. The CDR3 DNA follows: TGCAGCGGACAGGGATGGGAGAACGAGCAGTACTTC.

The chain uses TRBV30 and TRBJ1-4; 8 nucleotides align to TRBD1. The CDR3 runs to 15 residues. V was clipped by 3 bases and J by 6 bases; unmatched bases: 9. Germline V CDR1 and CDR2: GTSNPN, SVGIG (reference sequence). Written as DNA, the CDR3 is TGTGCCTGGAGACCGGACAGGGATTGGGATGAAAAACTGTTTTTT. Protein: CAWRPDRDWDEKLFF.

This sequence joins TRBV19 and TRBJ2-5; 8 nucleotides align to TRBD1. The CDR3 covers 16 residues. CDR1 is LNHDA and CDR2 is SQIVND in the germline V gene (reference sequence). V lost 5 bases to trimming and J lost 1 base; unmatched junction nucleotides: 9. CDR3 loop: CASSPHGTGIQETQYF. The CDR3 region has the DNA TGTGCCAGTAGTCCCCACGGGACAGGCATCCAAGAGACCCAGTACTTC.

This clone was detected only once. CDR3 amino acids: CASKAIENTGELFF. The CDR3 coding sequence is TGTGCCAGCAAAGCCATAGAGAACACCGGGGAGCTGTTTTTT. The rearrangement joins TRBV6-5 to TRBJ2-2; D gene ambiguous. With 7 bases removed from V and 1 base from J, the gap between germline ends came to 10 bases. Per germline, CDR1 MNHEY and CDR2 SVGAGI. The CDR3 is 14 amino acids.

This rearrangement joins TRBV9 to TRBJ1-2; 7 positions match TRBD1. V dropped 0 bases and J dropped 1; count of bases not matched to a gene: 0. CDR1 and CDR2 from the germline V gene are SGDLS and YYNGEE. The CDR3 contains 14 residues. The CDR3 DNA is TGTGCCAGCAGCGTAGGGACAGGTAACTATGGCTACACCTTC. Protein: CASSVGTGNYGYTF.

This chain joins TRBV6-5 and TRBJ2-7; 9 nucleotides match TRBD2. The length of the CDR3 is 16 residues. Trimming at V came to 0 bases and at J to 7 bases, leaving 10 bases not matched to a gene. Germline V CDR1 and CDR2: MNHEY, SVGAGI. This chain's CDR3 is CASSYSIAGANQEQYF. For the CDR3, the DNA is TGTGCCAGCAGTTACTCAATAGCGGGGGCGAACCAGGAGCAGTACTTC.